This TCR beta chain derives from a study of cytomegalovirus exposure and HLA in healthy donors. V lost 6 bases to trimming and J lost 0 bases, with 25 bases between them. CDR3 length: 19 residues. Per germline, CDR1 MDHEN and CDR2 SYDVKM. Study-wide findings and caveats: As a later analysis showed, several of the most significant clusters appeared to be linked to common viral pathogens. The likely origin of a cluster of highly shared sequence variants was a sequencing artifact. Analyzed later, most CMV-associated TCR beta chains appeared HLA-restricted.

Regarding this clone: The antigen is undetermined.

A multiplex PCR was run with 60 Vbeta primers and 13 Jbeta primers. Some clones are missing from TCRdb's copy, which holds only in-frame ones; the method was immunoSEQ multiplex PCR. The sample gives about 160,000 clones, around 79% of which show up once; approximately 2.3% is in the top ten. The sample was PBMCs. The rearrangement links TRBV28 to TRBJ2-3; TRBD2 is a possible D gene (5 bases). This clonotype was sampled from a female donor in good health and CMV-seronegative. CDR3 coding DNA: TGTGCCAGCAGCCCCCCCGGAGGTTTAGGCCGGGCAAGCACAGATACGCAGTATTTT. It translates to CASSPPGGLGRASTDTQYF.